The 3 T cell receptor beta chains listed next were all sequenced from one sample in a study of CD8+ T cells in alopecia areata. RNA, once extracted, was reverse transcribed into cDNA for use as the sequencing template. The table came from immunoSEQ multiplex PCR; TCRdb's copy has only in-frame clones and leaves some out. Seen here are approximately 140,000 clones, about 87% observed once, and the top ten hold around 15%. The input for sequencing was CD8+ T cells sorted from blood, taken at week 0. These receptors originate from a human donor with alopecia areata.

This clone is deemed medium-sized. The gene calls are TRBV12-5 and TRBJ2-2; 7 nucleotides line up with TRBD1. This CDR3 has 17 amino acids. Losses at the gene ends were 2 bases for V and 4 bases for J; bases not matched to a gene: 10. In germline, CDR1 is LGHNT, CDR2 FRNRAP. CDR3 nucleotides: TGTGCTAGTGGTTTGCCCTCGGGACAGCGATCCACCGGGGAGCTGTTTTTT. Protein: CASGLPSGQRSTGELFF.

J is TRBJ2-7 and V is TRBV25-1; D is undetermined. This CDR3 contains 13 residues. The V gene lost 3 bases and the J gene lost 1 base, with 7 bases spanning the gap. Germline V gene sequence: CDR1 MGHDK, CDR2 SYGVNS. The chain's CDR3 is CASSDLSSYEQYF. In DNA, the CDR3 is TGTGCCAGCAGTGACCTCTCTTCCTACGAGCAGTACTTC.

The CDR3 sequence is CASSPGTGELFF. In DNA, the CDR3 is TGTGCCAGCAGCCCCGGGACCGGGGAGCTGTTTTTT. The chain uses TRBV7-9 and TRBJ2-2, with D hard to call. This CDR3 region has 12 residues. V was clipped by 5 bases and J by 5 bases, with 6 bases between them. CDR1 is SEHNR and CDR2 is FQNEAQ in the germline V gene (reference sequence). The variable domain in full, completed from reference TRBV7-9 and TRBJ2-2, reads DTGVSQNPRHKITKRGQNVTFRCDPISEHNRLYWYRQTLGQGPEFLTYFQNEAQLEKSRLLSDRFSAERPKGSFSTLEIQRTEQGDSAMYLCASSPGTGELFFGEGSRLTVL.